The T cell receptor (beta chain) under discussion was sequenced for a study of breast tumors, draining lymph nodes, adjacent tissues. Breast cancer patients provided tissue from their axillary draining lymph nodes. One entry per CDR3 protein results from TCRdb running MiXCR on the multiplex PCR reads. The sample holds roughly 220,000 distinct CDR3 sequences; roughly a third are singletons and the top ten take about 3.3%. Ten or more counts support this clonotype. Its antigen is unidentified. Findings and caveats of the study: Tumors had less TCR diversity than lymph nodes, more than nontumor tissue. Data only fit, rather than demonstrated, lymph node origin of most tumor T cells. Luminal-like breast cancer showed significantly higher tumor–nontumor repertoire similarity than basal-like. The data were judged consistent with most tumor T cells coming from lymph node and expanding in tumor.

Trimming took 2 bases from V and 3 from J, leaving 8 bases between them. Germline values: CDR1 SEHNR, CDR2 FQNEAQ (reference sequence). The CDR3 is 13 residues long. The V and J genes are TRBV7-9 and TRBJ2-7, with D hard to call. This clonotype was obtained from a female donor with breast cancer. Some clones in this sample may be carry-over from other donors' samples. The source material was axillary lymph node tissue. In DNA form, the CDR3 reads TGTGCCAGCAGCTTAAATGCTGACTACGAGCAGTACTTC. Translating gives CASSLNADYEQYF.